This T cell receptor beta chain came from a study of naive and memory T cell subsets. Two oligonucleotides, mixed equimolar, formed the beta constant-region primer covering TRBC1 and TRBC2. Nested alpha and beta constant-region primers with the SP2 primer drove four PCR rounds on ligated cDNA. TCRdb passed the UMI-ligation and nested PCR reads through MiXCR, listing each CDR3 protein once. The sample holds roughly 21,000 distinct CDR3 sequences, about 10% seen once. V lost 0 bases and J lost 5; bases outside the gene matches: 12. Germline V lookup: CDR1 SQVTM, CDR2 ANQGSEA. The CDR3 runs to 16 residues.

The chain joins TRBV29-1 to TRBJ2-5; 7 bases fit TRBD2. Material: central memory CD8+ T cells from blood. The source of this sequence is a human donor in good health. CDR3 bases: TGCAGCGTTGAAGATCCGGGACGAGCGGGATCGGAGACCCAGTACTTC. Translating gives CSVEDPGRAGSETQYF.